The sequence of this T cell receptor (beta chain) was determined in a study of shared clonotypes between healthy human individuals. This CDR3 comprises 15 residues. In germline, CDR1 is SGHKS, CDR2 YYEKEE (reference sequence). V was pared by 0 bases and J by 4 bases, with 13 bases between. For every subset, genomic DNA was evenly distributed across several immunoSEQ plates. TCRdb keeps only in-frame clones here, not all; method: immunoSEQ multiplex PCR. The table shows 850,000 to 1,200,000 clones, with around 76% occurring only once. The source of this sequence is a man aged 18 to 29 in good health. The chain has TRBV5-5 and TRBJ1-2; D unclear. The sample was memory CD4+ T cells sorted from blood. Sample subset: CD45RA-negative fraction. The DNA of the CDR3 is TGTGCCAGCAGCTTGGCCGATATGGAGGCCTATGGCTACACCTTC. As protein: CASSLADMEAYGYTF.